Below are 11 T cell receptor beta chains sequenced from a single sample in a study of blood T cell repertoires in COVID-19. The repertoire was sequenced with immunoSEQ multiplex PCR; TCRdb's copy has only in-frame clones and lacks some. The sample yields about 58,000 clones, about 86% seen once. The material sequenced was peripheral blood. The receptors were sampled from a man at least 80 years old with COVID-19, enrolled during active disease.

The V call is TRBV4-3, the J call TRBJ1-6; TRBD1 matches 8 bases. The CDR3 consists of 14 residues. Germline CDR1 LGHNA, CDR2 YSLEER. Trimming removed 1 base from V and 7 bases from J; junction bases left unmatched: 0. The CDR3: CASSQGDRNSPLHF. Here the CDR3 DNA reads TGCGCCAGCAGCCAAGGGGACAGGAATTCACCCCTCCACTTT.

CDR3 DNA sequence: TGTGCCAGCAGCCAAGAACGGCTAGCCCCTTACAATGAGCAGTTCTTC. It encodes CASSQERLAPYNEQFF. The genes are TRBV3-1 (or the pseudogene TRBV3-2) and TRBJ2-1, with a weak D call TRBD2 (5 bases). Germline V lookup: CDR1 LGHDT, CDR2 YNNKEL (reference sequence). V was pared by 0 bases and J by 4 bases, with 13 bases between. This CDR3 comprises 16 residues.

This clone was found a few times. This sequence joins TRBV21-1 and TRBJ1-3. TRBV21-1 is a pseudogene. This CDR3 is 14 amino acids long. CDR3 in amino acids: CASTPGGTGNTIYF. As DNA, the CDR3 is TGTGCCAGCACCCCGGGGGGAACTGGAAACACCATATATTTT.

The gene calls are TRBV27 and TRBJ2-7; TRBD2 aligns across 12 bases. Germline V gene lookup returns CDR1 MNHEY and CDR2 SMNVEV (reference sequence). The V gene end was trimmed by 4 bases and the J gene end by 9 bases; junction bases not matched to a gene: 16. CDR3 length: 17 residues. The CDR3 sequence: CASSYPLSPSGRAGQYV. DNA for the CDR3: TGTGCCAGCAGTTATCCCCTGTCCCCTAGCGGGAGGGCCGGGCAGTACGTC.

Only one count was recorded for this clone. The gene calls are TRBV19 and TRBJ2-1; D may be TRBD2 (5 bases). This CDR3 comprises 13 residues. V lost 0 bases, J lost 10 bases, and 10 bases lay in between. Germline lookup yields CDR1 LNHDA and CDR2 SQIVND (reference sequence). The CDR3 sequence is CASSIDLAWEQFF. The CDR3 DNA is TGTGCCAGTAGTATAGACCTAGCCTGGGAGCAGTTCTTC.

This rearrangement joins TRBV7-2 to TRBJ2-1, with D hard to call. CDR1 is SGHTA, CDR2 FQGNSA, per germline. CDR3 size: 13 residues. Trimming pared 2 bases from V and 6 bases from J, leaving 8 bases between. CDR3 nucleotide sequence: TGTGCCAGCAGCTTAAAGTTCGGCAATGAGCAGTTCTTC. It translates to CASSLKFGNEQFF.

The chain links TRBV11-3 to TRBJ2-2; 10 bases are a match to TRBD2. With V trimmed by 4 bases and J by 4 bases, 6 bases remained unmatched. The germline gives CDR1 SGHNT, CDR2 YENEEA. The CDR3 totals 16 residues. DNA of the CDR3: TGTGCCAGCAGCTCCCGGACTAGCGGAGTCACCGGGGAGCTGTTTTTT. Its protein is CASSSRTSGVTGELFF.

The rearrangement joins TRBV9 to TRBJ2-7; 7 bases are shared with TRBD1. This CDR3 comprises 14 residues. Germline V gene sequence: CDR1 SGDLS, CDR2 YYNGEE. Trimming at V came to 2 bases and at J to 1 base, leaving 3 bases not matched to a gene. The CDR3 DNA is TGTGCCAGCAGCGTCGGGACAGCATCCTACGAGCAGTACTTC. Protein sequence: CASSVGTASYEQYF.

The rearrangement uses TRBV3-1 (or the pseudogene TRBV3-2) and TRBJ1-6; possibly TRBD1 for D (5 bases). There are 16 residues in the CDR3. Looked up from germline, CDR1 is LGHDT and CDR2 is YNNKEL (reference sequence). V lost 4 bases and J lost 0, with 10 bases in between. CDR3 amino acids: CASSRGSSSYNSPLHF. The DNA for the CDR3 is TGTGCCAGCAGCCGGGGCAGTAGCTCCTATAATTCACCCCTCCACTTT.

The rearrangement uses TRBV28 and TRBJ1-6; D is unclear. The ends were cut back, 10 bases at V and 7 bases at J, with 23 bases in the middle. The CDR3 is made up of 16 amino acids. Germline assignment: CDR1 MDHEN and CDR2 SYDVKM. In nucleotides, the CDR3 is TGTGCCACCGATCCTTTTGCGGGGATGCGAAATTCACCCCTCCACTTT. It codes for CATDPFAGMRNSPLHF.

The chain uses TRBV9 and TRBJ1-1; 8 bases map to TRBD1. The CDR3 extends over 15 amino acids. V trimming: 2 bases; J trimming: 5 bases; junction bases outside the gene matches: 8. The V gene's germline CDR1 is SGDLS and CDR2 YYNGEE. CDR3 bases: TGTGCCAGCAGCGTTGGAGGACAGGGCGAGACTGAAGCTTTCTTT. It encodes CASSVGGQGETEAFF.